The rows below give T cell receptor beta chains drawn from one sample of a study of shared clonotypes between healthy human individuals. Clones were sequenced by immunoSEQ multiplex PCR, and TCRdb holds only the in-frame ones, with some missing. Of about 500,000 clones listed, 75% to 80% are singletons. Sequenced: PBMCs. The origin of the receptors is a woman aged 40 to 50 in good health. Some clones in this sample may be carry-over from other donors' samples. CDR3s include the opening cysteine and the closing phenylalanine or tryptophan. D genes are given only for firm matches. A clone size is listed for some rows: how often the clone was seen (once, few, many), or a class if it is expanded.

v_call	clone_size	j_call	d_call	cdr3_length	cdr3_nt	cdr3_aa
TRBV5-1	once	TRBJ2-1	TRBD2	15	TGCGCCAGCAGCTTGGCAGCGGGAAGCAACTATGAGCAGTTCTTC	CASSLAAGSNYEQFF
TRBV19	NA	TRBJ2-1	NA	11	TGTGCCAGCGGAGAGTACAATGAGCAGTTCTTC	CASGEYNEQFF
TRBV4-1	NA	TRBJ1-1	NA	18	TGCGCCAGCAGCCTCGCACACGCAGAACCGCTTATGAACACTGAAGCTTTCTTT	CASSLAHAEPLMNTEAFF
TRBV6-6	NA	TRBJ2-1	NA	16	TGTGCCAGCAGTCCCGCCCTAGGTCAAAGGGGGAATGAGCAGTTCTTC	CASSPALGQRGNEQFF
TRBV6-1	NA	TRBJ1-2	NA	14	TGTGCCAGCAGTGAAGCCGGGACTTCCTATGGCTACACCTTC	CASSEAGTSYGYTF
TRBV18	NA	TRBJ2-7	TRBD2	13	TGTGCCAGCTCACCACCGTCTAGCGGAGAGCAGTACTTC	CASSPPSSGEQYF
TRBV9	once	TRBJ2-5	TRBD2	14	TGTGCCAGCAGCGTGGGGGAGGGTCAAGAGACCCAGTACTTC	CASSVGEGQETQYF
TRBV11-2	NA	TRBJ2-4	TRBD2	16	TGTGCCAGCAGCTTACAGCGGGAGGGCGTCAAAAACATTCAGTACTTC	CASSLQREGVKNIQYF
TRBV6-4	NA	TRBJ2-7	NA	12	TGTGCCAGCAAAGCTTTCTCCTACGAGCAGTACTTC	CASKAFSYEQYF
TRBV5-1	NA	TRBJ1-1	TRBD1	14	TGCGCCAGCAGCACGGACAGGGTGCAGACTGAAGCTTTCTTT	CASSTDRVQTEAFF
TRBV5-1	many	TRBJ2-3	TRBD2	16	TGCGCCAGCAGCGAGAATAGGCTAGCGGGAGGAGATACGCAGTATTTT	CASSENRLAGGDTQYF
TRBV6-5	NA	TRBJ2-7	TRBD2	16	TGTGCCAGCAGTTCCCCTTCTAGCGGGAGTCGGTACGAGCAGTACTTC	CASSSPSSGSRYEQYF
TRBV14	NA	TRBJ1-3	NA	16	TGTGCCAGCAGCCAAGGTCGGGGGGCTTCTGGAAACACCATATATTTT	CASSQGRGASGNTIYF
TRBV29-1	NA	TRBJ2-5	NA	13	TGCAGCGTCCGAGGGGGGCAGCAAGAGACCCAGTACTTC	CSVRGGQQETQYF
TRBV5-4	NA	TRBJ2-2	NA	15	TGTGCCAGCAGCCCAGAGGTTTCCCACACCGGGGAGCTGTCTTTT	CASSPEVSHTGELSF
TRBV30	NA	TRBJ2-5	NA	13	TGTGCCTGGAGTCCACAGGGCCTTGAGACCCAGTACTTC	CAWSPQGLETQYF
TRBV28	NA	TRBJ1-1	TRBD1	13	TGTGCCAGCAGTTCACAGGGGTGGACTGAAGCTTTCTTT	CASSSQGWTEAFF
TRBV7-6	NA	TRBJ2-6	NA	15	TGTGCCAGCAGCTTAGCGCACTCTGGGGCCAACGTCCTGACTTTC	CASSLAHSGANVLTF
TRBV7-9	NA	TRBJ1-2	NA	16	TGTGCCAGCAGCTCTGCGGCAGGGACGTTTGGCTATGGCTACACCTTC	CASSSAAGTFGYGYTF
TRBV27	NA	TRBJ1-5	NA	14	TGTGCCAGCAGCAGGTCTGATAGCAATCAGCCCCAGCATTTT	CASSRSDSNQPQHF
TRBV5-1	few	TRBJ2-7	TRBD2	15	TGCGCCAGCAGCTCGATCGGGGGACTAGACTACGAGCAGTACTTC	CASSSIGGLDYEQYF
TRBV4-1	NA	TRBJ2-2	NA	16	TGCGCCAGCAGCCAAGGGAGACAAGATAACACCGGGGAGCTGTTTTTT	CASSQGRQDNTGELFF
TRBV5-1	few	TRBJ2-2	TRBD2	17	TGCGCCAGCAGCTTGTCGCGGGGGGGTGCGAACACCGGGGAGCTGTTTTTT	CASSLSRGGANTGELFF
TRBV29-1	once	TRBJ2-7	NA	16	TGCAGCGTTGGCGGTTCACCCCTAAAAGGGACCTACGAGCAGTACTTC	CSVGGSPLKGTYEQYF
TRBV7-6	many	TRBJ2-7	TRBD2	12	TGTGCCAGCGGGGACTACTACTACGAGCAGTACTTC	CASGDYYYEQYF
TRBV28	NA	TRBJ1-4	TRBD1	10	TGTGCCAGCGGCCAAGACAGGGTGCGGTTT	CASGQDRVRF
TRBV28	NA	TRBJ1-2	TRBD1	13	TGTGCCAGCAGGGCAGGGGGTAACTATGGCTACACCTTC	CASRAGGNYGYTF
TRBV30	NA	TRBJ2-7	NA	12	TGTGCCTGGAGTTCCACCTCCTACGAGCAGTACTTC	CAWSSTSYEQYF
TRBV18	NA	TRBJ1-4	NA	17	TGTGCCAGCTCACCACCAGGAGGGAGTCGTCGGTTTGAAAAACTGTTTTTT	CASSPPGGSRRFEKLFF
TRBV30	NA	TRBJ1-1	NA	14	TGTGCCTGGAGTACCACAGCGGTGGACACTGAAGCTTTCTTT	CAWSTTAVDTEAFF
TRBV2	NA	TRBJ1-2	NA	13	TGTGCCAGCATTCCGGACAGAATCACGGGCTACACCTTC	CASIPDRITGYTF
TRBV7-9	NA	TRBJ2-7	NA	13	TGTGCCAGCAGCCGCACTAGCCCCTACGAGCAGTACTTC	CASSRTSPYEQYF
TRBV30	NA	TRBJ2-7	TRBD2	15	TGTGCCTGGAGGCCCACCGGGGGGAACTCCTACGAGCAGTACTTC	CAWRPTGGNSYEQYF
TRBV5-4	NA	TRBJ1-2	NA	16	TGTGCCAGCAGCTTGGGTGACAGCCGGGAGGACTATGGCTACACCTTC	CASSLGDSREDYGYTF
TRBV7-6	NA	TRBJ2-5	NA	16	TGTGCCAGCAGCTTACAGCCACCACGCTATCAAGAGACCCAGTACTTC	CASSLQPPRYQETQYF
TRBV10-3	once	TRBJ2-7	NA	15	TGTGCCATCAGTGAGTCAGGGGGTTCGTCCTACGAGCAGTACTTC	CAISESGGSSYEQYF
TRBV9	few	TRBJ1-1	NA	16	TGTGCCAGCAACGCCGTAGCGGAGGGGTCGTTAACTGAAGCTTTCTTT	CASNAVAEGSLTEAFF
TRBV9	NA	TRBJ1-2	TRBD1	13	TGTGCCAGCAGCGCAGGGGGAGACTATGGCTACACCTTC	CASSAGGDYGYTF
TRBV2	NA	TRBJ1-4	NA	15	TGTGCCAGCATGCGGACAATTGCAACTAATGAAAAACTGTTTTTT	CASMRTIATNEKLFF
TRBV9	NA	TRBJ2-7	NA	18	TGTGCCAGCAGCCCCGACCACACAAACAACCTTGCGCCCCACGAGCAGTACTTC	CASSPDHTNNLAPHEQYF
TRBV10-3	NA	TRBJ1-3	NA	15	TGTGCCATCAGTGACGCCGGCAGTTCTGGAAACACCATATATTTT	CAISDAGSSGNTIYF